This TCR beta chain is drawn from a study of T cell responses to AZD1222 COVID-19 vaccine (dated by TCRdb to 2020 to 2022). Broadly, across the study: AZD1222 recipients whose second dose came at about 4 weeks and those whose second dose came at about 12 weeks were combined into one group, since spike-specific TCR depth and breadth did not differ between the two schedules. Trial participants were enrolled by age into 18-55, 56-69 and 70-plus year subgroups, with 148, 28 and 57 TCR-sequenced participants respectively. TCR sequencing was performed for about 240 trial participants, of whom around 210 were given two doses of AZD1222 and 26 were given two doses of MenACWY control vaccine. Overall results and qualifications from the work: Conclusions about previously exposed vaccinees are limited because only a handful of AZD1222 recipients were SARS-CoV-2 seropositive at baseline. Participants were mostly white British, with more females than males. The authors suggested clonal diversity may have been underestimated. Because no day 14 peak-response samples were available, the repertoires could be characterized only after the peak T cell response. Nearly half of unique spike-specific TCRs reportedly recognized epitopes outside regions mutated in the B.1.351 and B.1.1.7 variants. The vaccine-associated CD4 TCRs covered the entire spike protein, and the dominant responses fell in regions 160-218 and 743-854. In the small 56-69-year group, the increase in depth fell short of significance, most likely because of low power. After two AZD1222 doses, both the breadth and the depth of spike-specific TCRs were significantly higher than at day 0 and than in MenACWY recipients.

This specimen's time point label, interpreted: baseline before first vaccination. Samples from vaccinated people were obtained from the UK trials COV001 and COV002, which included a single-blind randomized controlled phase 2/3 trial of AZD1222 (ChAdOx1 nCoV-19) in healthy adults. For TCRbeta chain sequencing, PBMC samples were collected from trial participants at day 0 and at day 28 after the second dose. The CDR3 regions of human TCRbeta chains were analyzed by immunosequencing. The authors' analysis ran thus. Repertoire TCRs were checked for matches against a reference library of SARS-CoV-2-specific TCRs that had been generated using the MIRA antigen-specificity platform. Breadth meant the fraction of unique TCRs that were SARS-CoV-2-associated, whereas depth meant the fraction of total T cells that were SARS-CoV-2-associated. Using the MIRA data, every spike-specific TCR was mapped to the spike region that the TCR reacted to and assigned to either a CD4 or a CD8 class. Log10-transformed breadth and depth values were compared by one-way ANOVA with Sidak's multiple comparisons tests. TCRdb re-hosts the immuneACCESS table, in-frame sequences only. Its copies lack some clones; in the studies checked, an unresolved V gene accounts for under half of them, and the cause for the rest is not known. For V, J and clone size, that table is used; D and trimming come from the DNA. The table for this sample lists around 150,000 clones; 88% of them were counted only once. The ten largest make up less than 6.5% of the sample.

CDR1 SGHVS and CDR2 FQNEAQ were looked up in the germline V gene. V lost 5 bases and J lost 3 bases; the stretch between them is 16 bases long. The CDR3 runs 15 amino acids, cysteine and phenylalanine included. Of the read, only the CDR3 DNA is kept; its 45 bases are in frame from base 1. Turning to this clone: Which antigen it targets is not known. Base qualities are not recorded, but no much larger clone differs from it by a single base.

The receptor was isolated from an adult in good health. The V and J genes are TRBV7-8 and TRBJ1-1, with a weak D call of TRBD1 (6 bases match). This specimen consisted of peripheral blood, obtained on day 0 of AZD1222 vaccination. The nucleotide sequence is TGTGCCAGCAGCGCCGTCAGGGGCCCGTACACTGAAGCTTTCTTT. It is translated as CASSAVRGPYTEAFF.